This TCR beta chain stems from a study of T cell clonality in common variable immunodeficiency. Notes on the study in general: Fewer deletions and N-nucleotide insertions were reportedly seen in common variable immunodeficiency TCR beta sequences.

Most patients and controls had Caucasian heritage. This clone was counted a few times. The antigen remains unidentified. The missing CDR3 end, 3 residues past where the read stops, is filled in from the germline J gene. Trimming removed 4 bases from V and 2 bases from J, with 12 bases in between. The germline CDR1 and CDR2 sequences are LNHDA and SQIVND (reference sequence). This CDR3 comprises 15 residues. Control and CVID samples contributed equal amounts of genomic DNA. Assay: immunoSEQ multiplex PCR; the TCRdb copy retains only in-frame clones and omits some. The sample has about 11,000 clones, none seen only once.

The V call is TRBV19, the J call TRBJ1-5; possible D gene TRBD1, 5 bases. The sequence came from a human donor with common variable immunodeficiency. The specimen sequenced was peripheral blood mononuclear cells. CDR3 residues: CASSKDREGNQPQHF. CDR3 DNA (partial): TGTGCCAGTAGTAAAGACAGAGAAGGCAATCAGCCC.